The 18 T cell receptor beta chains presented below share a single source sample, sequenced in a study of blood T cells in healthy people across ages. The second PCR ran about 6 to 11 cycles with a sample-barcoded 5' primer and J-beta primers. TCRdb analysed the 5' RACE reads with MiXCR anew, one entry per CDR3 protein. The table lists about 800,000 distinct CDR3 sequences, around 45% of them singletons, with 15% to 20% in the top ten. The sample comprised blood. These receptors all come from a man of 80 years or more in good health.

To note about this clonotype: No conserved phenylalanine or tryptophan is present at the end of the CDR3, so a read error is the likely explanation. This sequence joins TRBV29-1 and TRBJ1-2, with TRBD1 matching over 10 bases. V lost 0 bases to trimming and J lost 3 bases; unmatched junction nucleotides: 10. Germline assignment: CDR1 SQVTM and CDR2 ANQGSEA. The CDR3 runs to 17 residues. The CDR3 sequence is CSVEDRGQGRLDYGYTI. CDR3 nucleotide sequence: TGCAGCGTTGAAGATCGGGGACAGGGGAGGTTGGACTATGGCTACACCATC.

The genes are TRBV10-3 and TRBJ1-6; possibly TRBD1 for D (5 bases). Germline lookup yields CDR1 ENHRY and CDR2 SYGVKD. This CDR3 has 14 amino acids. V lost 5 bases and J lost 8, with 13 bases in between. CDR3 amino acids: CAISNRDRDSPLHF. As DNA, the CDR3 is TGTGCCATCAGTAACCGGGACCGAGATTCACCCCTCCACTTT.

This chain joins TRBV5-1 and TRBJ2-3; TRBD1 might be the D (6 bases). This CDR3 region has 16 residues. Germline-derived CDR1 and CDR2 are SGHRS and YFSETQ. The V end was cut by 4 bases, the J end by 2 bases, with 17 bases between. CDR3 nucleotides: TGCGCCAGCAGCCAAGAAGGTCGGGGACACACAGATACGCAGTATTTT. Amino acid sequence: CASSQEGRGHTDTQYF. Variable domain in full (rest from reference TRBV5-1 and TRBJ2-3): KAGVTQTPRYLIKTRGQQVTLSCSPISGHRSVSWYQQTPGQGLQFLFEYFSETQRNKGNFPGRFSGRQFSNSRSEMNVSTLELGDSALYLCASSQEGRGHTDTQYFGPGTRLTVL.

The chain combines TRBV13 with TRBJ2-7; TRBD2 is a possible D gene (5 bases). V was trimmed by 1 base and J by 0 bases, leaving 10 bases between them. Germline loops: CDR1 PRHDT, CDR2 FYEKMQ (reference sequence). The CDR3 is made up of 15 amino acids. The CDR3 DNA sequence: TGTGCCAGCAGCTTAGAGGGTAGCGACTCCTACGAGCAGTACTTC. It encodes CASSLEGSDSYEQYF.

DNA for the CDR3: TGCAGCTCATGGACTAGTGACGAGACCCAGTACTTC. Encoded protein: CSSWTSDETQYF. The J gene is TRBJ2-5, the V gene TRBV29-1; 7 positions match TRBD2. Germline V gene data show CDR1 as SQVTM and CDR2 as ANQGSEA. V shed 8 bases, J shed 5 bases, and the junction held 8 bases outside the gene matches. The CDR3 covers 12 residues.

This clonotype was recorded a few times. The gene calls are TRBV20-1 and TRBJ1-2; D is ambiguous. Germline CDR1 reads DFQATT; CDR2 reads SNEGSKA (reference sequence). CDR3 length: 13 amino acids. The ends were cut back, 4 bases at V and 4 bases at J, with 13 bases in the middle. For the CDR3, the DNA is TGCAGTGCTATACGCCCCGGAGGCTATGGCTACACCTTC. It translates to CSAIRPGGYGYTF.

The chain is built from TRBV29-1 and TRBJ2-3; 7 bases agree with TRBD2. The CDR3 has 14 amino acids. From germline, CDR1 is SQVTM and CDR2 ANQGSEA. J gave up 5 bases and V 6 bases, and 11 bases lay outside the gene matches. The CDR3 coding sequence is TGCAGCGTAGGGACTGGCGGGAGTGGAGATACGCAGTATTTT. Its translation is CSVGTGGSGDTQYF.

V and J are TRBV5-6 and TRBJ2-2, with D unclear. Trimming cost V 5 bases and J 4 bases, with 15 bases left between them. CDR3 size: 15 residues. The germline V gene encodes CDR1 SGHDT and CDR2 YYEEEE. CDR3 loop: CASSARFRGTGELFF. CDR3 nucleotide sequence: TGTGCCAGCAGTGCCAGGTTTCGAGGCACCGGGGAGCTGTTTTTT.

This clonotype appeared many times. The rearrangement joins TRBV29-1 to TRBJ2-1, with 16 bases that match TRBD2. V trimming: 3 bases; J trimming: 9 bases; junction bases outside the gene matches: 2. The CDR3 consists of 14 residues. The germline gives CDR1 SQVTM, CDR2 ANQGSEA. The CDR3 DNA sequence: TGCAGCGTTGAGGGACTAGCGGGAGGGGGTGAGCAGTTCTTC. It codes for CSVEGLAGGGEQFF.

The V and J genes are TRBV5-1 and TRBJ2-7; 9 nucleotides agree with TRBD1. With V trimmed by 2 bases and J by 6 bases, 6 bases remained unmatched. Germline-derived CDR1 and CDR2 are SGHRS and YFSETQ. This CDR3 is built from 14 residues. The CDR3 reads CASSFAGTGIEQYF. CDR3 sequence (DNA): TGCGCCAGCAGCTTCGCCGGGACAGGGATCGAGCAGTACTTC. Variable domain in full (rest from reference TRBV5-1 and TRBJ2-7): KAGVTQTPRYLIKTRGQQVTLSCSPISGHRSVSWYQQTPGQGLQFLFEYFSETQRNKGNFPGRFSGRQFSNSRSEMNVSTLELGDSALYLCASSFAGTGIEQYFGPGTRLTVT.

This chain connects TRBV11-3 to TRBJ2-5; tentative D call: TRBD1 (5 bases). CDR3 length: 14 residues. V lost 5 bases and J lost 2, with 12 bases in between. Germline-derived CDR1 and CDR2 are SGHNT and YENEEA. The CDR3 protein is CASSGGASQETQYF. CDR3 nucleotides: TGTGCCAGCAGCGGTGGGGCTTCACAAGAGACCCAGTACTTC.

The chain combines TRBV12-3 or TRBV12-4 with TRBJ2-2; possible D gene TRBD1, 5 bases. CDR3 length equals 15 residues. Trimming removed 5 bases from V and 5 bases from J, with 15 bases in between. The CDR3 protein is CASSPTRVETGELFF. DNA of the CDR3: TGTGCCAGCAGTCCTACCAGGGTAGAGACCGGGGAGCTGTTTTTT.

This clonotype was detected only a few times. CDR3 bases: TGTGCCAGCTCACCTACCCAGGACAGGGATGGCTACACCTTC. Its translation is CASSPTQDRDGYTF. This chain links TRBV18 with TRBJ1-2; TRBD1 aligns across 8 bases. The CDR3 is 14 residues long. The V and J ends lost 3 bases and 6 bases, in that order; junction bases with no gene match: 6. The germline CDR1 and CDR2 sequences are KGHSH and LQKENI.

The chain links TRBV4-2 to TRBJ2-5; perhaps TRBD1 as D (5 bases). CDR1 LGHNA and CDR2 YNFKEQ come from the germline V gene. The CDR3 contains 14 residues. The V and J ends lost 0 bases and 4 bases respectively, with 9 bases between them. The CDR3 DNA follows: TGTGCCAGCAGCCAAGACAGGGTCCCAGAGACCCAGTACTTC. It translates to CASSQDRVPETQYF.

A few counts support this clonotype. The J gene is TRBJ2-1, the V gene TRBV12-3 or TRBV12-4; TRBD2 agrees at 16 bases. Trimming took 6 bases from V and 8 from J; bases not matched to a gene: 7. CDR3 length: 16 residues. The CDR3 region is CASRRPGTSGRDEQFF. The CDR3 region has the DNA TGTGCCAGCAGGAGACCCGGGACTAGCGGGAGGGATGAGCAGTTCTTC.

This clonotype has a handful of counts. The CDR3 sequence: CSARDSAVNSYEQYF. For the CDR3, the DNA is TGCAGTGCTAGAGATAGCGCGGTAAACTCCTACGAGCAGTACTTC. The rearrangement uses TRBV20-1 and TRBJ2-7; D is possibly TRBD2 (5 bases). V lost 0 bases and J lost 0, with 12 bases in between. The CDR3 runs 15 residues. Germline CDR1 reads DFQATT; CDR2 reads SNEGSKA (reference sequence).

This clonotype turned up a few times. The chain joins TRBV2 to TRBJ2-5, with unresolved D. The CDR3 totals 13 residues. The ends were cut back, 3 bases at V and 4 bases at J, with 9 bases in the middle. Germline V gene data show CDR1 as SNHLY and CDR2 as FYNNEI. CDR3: CASSDPDGETQYF. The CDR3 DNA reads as TGTGCCAGCAGTGATCCGGACGGAGAGACCCAGTACTTC.

The CDR3 DNA sequence: TGTGCCAGCAGCCCAGGACGGGGGAGGAATTCACCCCTCCACTTT. Amino acid sequence: CASSPGRGRNSPLHF. The rearrangement uses TRBV11-3 and TRBJ1-6, with D perhaps matching TRBD1 (5 bases). The V end was cut by 5 bases, the J end by 7 bases, with 15 bases between. Germline assignment: CDR1 SGHNT and CDR2 YENEEA. The CDR3 consists of 15 residues.